This T cell receptor (beta chain) emerged from a study of response to subunit inactivated influenza vaccine. Findings and limits, study-wide: Seasonal influenza vaccination, on each occasion, was suggested by the authors to recruit few new T cells.

This clonotype occurred a few times. Its antigen remains unknown. Via MiXCR, TCRdb re-called the RT-PCR reads, giving one row per CDR3 protein. The sample carries roughly 520,000 distinct CDR3 sequences, over 25% recorded once. The germline CDR1 and CDR2 sequences are MNHEY and SMNVEV (reference sequence). With V trimmed by 2 bases and J by 5 bases, 3 bases remained unmatched. The CDR3 loop spans 15 amino acids. This clonotype was sampled from a man in his forties or fifties who received an inactivated influenza vaccine. Sequences were derived from CD4+ T cells sorted from PBMCs, sampled roughly 5 days after vaccination. The chain recombines TRBV27 with TRBJ2-2; 9 bases are shared with TRBD1. The CDR3 protein is CASSLRTGVTGELFF. CDR3 nucleotides: TGTGCCAGCAGTTTAAGGACAGGGGTTACCGGGGAGCTGTTTTTT.